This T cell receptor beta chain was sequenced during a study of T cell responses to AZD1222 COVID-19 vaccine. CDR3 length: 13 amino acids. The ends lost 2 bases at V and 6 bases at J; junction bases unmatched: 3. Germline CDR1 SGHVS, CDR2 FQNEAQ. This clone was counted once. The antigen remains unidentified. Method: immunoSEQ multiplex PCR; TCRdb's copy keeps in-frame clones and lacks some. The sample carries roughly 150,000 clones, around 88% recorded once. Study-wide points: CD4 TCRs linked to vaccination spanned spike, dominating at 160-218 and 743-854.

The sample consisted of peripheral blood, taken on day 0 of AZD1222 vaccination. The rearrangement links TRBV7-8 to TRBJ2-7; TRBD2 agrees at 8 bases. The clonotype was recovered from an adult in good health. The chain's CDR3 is CASSLPGTSEQYF. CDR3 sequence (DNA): TGTGCCAGCAGCTTACCCGGGACTAGCGAGCAGTACTTC.